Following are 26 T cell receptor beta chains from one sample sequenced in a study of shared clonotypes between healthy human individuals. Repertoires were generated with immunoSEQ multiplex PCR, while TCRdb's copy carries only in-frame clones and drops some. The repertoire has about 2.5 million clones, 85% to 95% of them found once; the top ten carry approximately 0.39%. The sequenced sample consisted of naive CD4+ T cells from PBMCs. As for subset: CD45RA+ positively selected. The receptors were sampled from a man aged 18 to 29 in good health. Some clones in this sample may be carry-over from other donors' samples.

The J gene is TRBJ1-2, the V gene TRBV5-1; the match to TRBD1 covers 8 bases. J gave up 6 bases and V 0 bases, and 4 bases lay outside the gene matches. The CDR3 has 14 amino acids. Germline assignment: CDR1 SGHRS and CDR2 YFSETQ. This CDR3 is CASSLGQGFDGYTF. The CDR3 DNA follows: TGCGCCAGCAGCTTGGGACAGGGGTTCGATGGCTACACCTTC.

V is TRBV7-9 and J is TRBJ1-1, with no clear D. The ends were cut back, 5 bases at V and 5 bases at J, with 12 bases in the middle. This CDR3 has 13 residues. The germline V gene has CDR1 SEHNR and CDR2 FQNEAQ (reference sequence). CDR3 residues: CASSNNPPTEAFF. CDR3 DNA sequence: TGTGCCAGCAGCAATAATCCCCCGACTGAAGCTTTCTTT.

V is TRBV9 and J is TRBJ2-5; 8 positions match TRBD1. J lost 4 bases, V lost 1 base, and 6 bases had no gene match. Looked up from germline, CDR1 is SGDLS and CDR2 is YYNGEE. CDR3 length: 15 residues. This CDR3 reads CASSVSTGAGETQYF. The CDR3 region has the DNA TGTGCCAGCAGCGTATCGACAGGGGCGGGAGAGACCCAGTACTTC.

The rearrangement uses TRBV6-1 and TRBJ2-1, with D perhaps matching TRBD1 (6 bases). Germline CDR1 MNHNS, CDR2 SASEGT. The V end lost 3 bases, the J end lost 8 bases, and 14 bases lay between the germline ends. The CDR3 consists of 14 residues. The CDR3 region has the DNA TGTGCCAGCAGTGATACAGGGCGGCGCGATGAGCAGTTCTTC. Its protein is CASSDTGRRDEQFF.

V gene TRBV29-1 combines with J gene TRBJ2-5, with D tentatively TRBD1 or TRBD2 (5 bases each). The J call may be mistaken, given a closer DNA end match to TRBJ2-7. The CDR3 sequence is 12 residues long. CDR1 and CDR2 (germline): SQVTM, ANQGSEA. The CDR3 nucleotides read TGCAGCGTTAAGGGACCCTCCTACGAGCAGTACTTC. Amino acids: CSVKGPSYEQYF.

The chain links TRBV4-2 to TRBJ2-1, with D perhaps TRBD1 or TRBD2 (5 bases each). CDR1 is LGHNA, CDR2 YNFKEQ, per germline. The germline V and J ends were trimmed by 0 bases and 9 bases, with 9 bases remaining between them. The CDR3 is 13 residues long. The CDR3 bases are TGTGCCAGCAGCCAAGATGGTGGGGGTGAGCAGTTCTTC. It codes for CASSQDGGGEQFF.

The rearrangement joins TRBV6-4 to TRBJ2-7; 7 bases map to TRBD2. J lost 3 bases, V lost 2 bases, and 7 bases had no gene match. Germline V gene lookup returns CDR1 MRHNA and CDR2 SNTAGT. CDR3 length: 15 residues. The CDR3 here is CASSDPPSGVYEQYF. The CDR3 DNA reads TGTGCCAGCAGTGACCCCCCGAGCGGGGTCTACGAGCAGTACTTC.

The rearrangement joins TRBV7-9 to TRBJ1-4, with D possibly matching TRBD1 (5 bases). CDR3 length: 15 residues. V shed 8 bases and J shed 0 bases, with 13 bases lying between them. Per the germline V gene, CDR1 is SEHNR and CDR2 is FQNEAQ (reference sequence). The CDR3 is CASRQSSSTNEKLFF. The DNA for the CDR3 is TGTGCCAGCCGACAGAGCTCCTCAACTAATGAAAAACTGTTTTTT.

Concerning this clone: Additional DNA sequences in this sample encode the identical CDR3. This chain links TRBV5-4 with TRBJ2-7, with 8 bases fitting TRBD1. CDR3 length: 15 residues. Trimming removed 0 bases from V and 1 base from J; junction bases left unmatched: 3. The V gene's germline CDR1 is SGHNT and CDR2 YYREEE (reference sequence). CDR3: CASSLAGTGSYEQYF. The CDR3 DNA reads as TGTGCCAGCAGCTTGGCCGGGACAGGATCCTACGAGCAGTACTTC.

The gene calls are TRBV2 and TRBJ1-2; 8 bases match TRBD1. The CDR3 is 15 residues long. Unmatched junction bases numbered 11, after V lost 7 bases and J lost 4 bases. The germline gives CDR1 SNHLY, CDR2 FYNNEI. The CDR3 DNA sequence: TGTGCCAGCACTCCAGACAGGGGCCGGTCCTATGGCTACACCTTC. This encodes CASTPDRGRSYGYTF.

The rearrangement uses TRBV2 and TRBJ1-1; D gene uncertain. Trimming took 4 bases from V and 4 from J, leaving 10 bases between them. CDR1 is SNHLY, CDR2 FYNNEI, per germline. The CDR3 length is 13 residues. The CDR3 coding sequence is TGTGCCAGCAGTGGATTAAGGGTCACTGAAGCTTTCTTT. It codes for CASSGLRVTEAFF.

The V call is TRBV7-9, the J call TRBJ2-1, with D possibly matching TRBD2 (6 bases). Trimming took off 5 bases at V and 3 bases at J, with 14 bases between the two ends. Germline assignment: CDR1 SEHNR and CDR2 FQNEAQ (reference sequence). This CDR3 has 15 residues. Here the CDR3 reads CASSPRRDFYNEQFF. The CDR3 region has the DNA TGTGCCAGCAGCCCACGGAGGGACTTCTACAATGAGCAGTTCTTC.

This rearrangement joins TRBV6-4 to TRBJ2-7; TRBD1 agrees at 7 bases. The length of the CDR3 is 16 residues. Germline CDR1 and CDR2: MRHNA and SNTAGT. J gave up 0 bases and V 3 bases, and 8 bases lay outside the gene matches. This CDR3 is CASSDFPGQSSYEQYF. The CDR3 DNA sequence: TGTGCCAGCAGTGATTTCCCGGGACAGAGCTCCTACGAGCAGTACTTC.

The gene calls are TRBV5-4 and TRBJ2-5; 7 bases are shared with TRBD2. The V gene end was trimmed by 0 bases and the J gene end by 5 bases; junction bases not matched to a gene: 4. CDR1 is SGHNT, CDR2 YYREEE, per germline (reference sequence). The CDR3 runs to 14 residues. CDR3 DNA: TGTGCCAGCAGCTTGGCCGGGGAGGGGGAGACCCAGTACTTC. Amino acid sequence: CASSLAGEGETQYF.

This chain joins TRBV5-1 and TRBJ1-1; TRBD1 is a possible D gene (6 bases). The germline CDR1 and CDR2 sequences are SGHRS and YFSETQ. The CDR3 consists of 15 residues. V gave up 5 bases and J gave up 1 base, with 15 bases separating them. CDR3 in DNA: TGCGCCAGCAGGCGTACTACGGACAGGAACACTGAAGCTTTCTTT. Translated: CASRRTTDRNTEAFF.

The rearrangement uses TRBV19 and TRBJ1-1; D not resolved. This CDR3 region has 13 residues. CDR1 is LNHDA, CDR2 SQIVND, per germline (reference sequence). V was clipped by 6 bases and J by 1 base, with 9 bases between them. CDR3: CASSEGSNTEAFF. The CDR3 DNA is TGTGCCAGTAGCGAGGGATCGAACACTGAAGCTTTCTTT.

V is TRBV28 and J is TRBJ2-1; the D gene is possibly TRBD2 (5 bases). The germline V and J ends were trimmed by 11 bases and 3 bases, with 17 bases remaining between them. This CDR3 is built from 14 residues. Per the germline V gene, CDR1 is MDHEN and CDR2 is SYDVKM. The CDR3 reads CAGSGERNYNEQFF. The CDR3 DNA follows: TGTGCCGGATCCGGGGAGCGCAACTACAATGAGCAGTTCTTC. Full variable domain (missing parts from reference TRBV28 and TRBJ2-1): DVKVTQSSRYLVKRTGEKVFLECVQDMDHENMFWYRQDPGLGLRLIYFSYDVKMKEKGDIPEGYSVSREKKERFSLILESASTNQTSMYLCAGSGERNYNEQFFGPGTRLTVL.

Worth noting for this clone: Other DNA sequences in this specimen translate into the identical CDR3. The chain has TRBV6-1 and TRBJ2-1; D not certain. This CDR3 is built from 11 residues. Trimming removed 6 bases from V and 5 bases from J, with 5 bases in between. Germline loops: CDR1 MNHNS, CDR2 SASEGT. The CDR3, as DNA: TGTGCCAGCAGCGGCAACAATGAGCAGTTCTTC. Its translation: CASSGNNEQFF.

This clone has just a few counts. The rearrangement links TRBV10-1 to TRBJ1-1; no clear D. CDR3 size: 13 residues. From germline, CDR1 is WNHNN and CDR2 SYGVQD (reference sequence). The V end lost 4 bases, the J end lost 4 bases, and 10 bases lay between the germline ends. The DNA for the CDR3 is TGCGCCAGCAGTGCGTTTGGAGGCACTGAAGCTTTCTTT. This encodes CASSAFGGTEAFF.

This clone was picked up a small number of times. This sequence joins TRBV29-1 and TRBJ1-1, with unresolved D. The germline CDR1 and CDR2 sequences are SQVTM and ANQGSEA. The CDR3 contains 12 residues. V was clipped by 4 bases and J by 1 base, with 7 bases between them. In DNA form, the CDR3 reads TGCAGCGTTGTTGGATCGAACACTGAAGCTTTCTTT. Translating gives CSVVGSNTEAFF.

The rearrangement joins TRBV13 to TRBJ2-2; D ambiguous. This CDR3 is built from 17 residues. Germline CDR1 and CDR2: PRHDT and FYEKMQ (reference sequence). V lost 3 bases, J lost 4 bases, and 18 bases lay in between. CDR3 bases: TGTGCCAGCAGCTTGCAAGGGATGCAGGTCAGCACCGGGGAGCTGTTTTTT. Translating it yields CASSLQGMQVSTGELFF.

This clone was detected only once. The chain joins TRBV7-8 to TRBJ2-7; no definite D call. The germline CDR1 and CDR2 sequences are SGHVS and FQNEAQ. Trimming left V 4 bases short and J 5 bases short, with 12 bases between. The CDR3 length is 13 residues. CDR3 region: CASSYAISHEQYF. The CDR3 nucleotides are TGTGCCAGCAGCTATGCCATATCCCACGAGCAGTACTTC.

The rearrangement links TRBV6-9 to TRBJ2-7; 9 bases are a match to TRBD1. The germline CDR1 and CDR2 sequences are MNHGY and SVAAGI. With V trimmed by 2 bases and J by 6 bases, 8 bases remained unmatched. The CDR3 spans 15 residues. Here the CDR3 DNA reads TGTGCCAGCAGTTATCCGCGGGACAGGGTCGTCGAGCAGTACTTC. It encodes CASSYPRDRVVEQYF.

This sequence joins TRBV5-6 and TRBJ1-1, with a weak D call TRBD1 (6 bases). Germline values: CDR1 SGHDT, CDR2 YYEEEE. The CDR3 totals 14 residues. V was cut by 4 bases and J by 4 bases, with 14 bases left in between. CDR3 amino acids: CASSPVGGPTEAFF. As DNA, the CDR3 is TGTGCCAGCAGCCCAGTGGGGGGGCCCACTGAAGCTTTCTTT.

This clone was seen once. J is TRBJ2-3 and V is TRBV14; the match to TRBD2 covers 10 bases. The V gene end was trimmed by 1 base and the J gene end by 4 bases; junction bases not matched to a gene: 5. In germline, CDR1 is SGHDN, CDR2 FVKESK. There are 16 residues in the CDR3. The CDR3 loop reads CASSQVLGTSADTQYF. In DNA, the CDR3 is TGTGCCAGCAGCCAAGTTCTCGGGACTAGCGCAGATACGCAGTATTTT.

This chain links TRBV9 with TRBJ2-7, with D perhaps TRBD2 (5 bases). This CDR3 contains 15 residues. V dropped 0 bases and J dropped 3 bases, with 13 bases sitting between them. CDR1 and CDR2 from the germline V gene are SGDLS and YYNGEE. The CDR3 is CASSVVPAGNYEQYF. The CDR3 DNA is TGTGCCAGCAGCGTAGTCCCCGCGGGCAACTACGAGCAGTACTTC.